One and the same sample provided the 29 T cell receptor beta chains below, sequenced in a study of blood T cell repertoires in COVID-19. The table came from immunoSEQ multiplex PCR; TCRdb's copy has only in-frame clones and leaves some out. The table shows 130,000 to 150,000 clones, with 65% to 90% occurring only once. Material for sequencing was peripheral blood. The origin of the receptors is a man aged 55 to 70 with active or convalescent COVID-19.

The gene calls are TRBV27 and TRBJ1-3; D is perhaps TRBD1 (5 bases). The CDR3 is made up of 15 amino acids. V shed 5 bases and J shed 2 bases, with 13 bases lying between them. The germline gives CDR1 MNHEY, CDR2 SMNVEV (reference sequence). CDR3 in amino acids: CASSPAGGAGNTIYF. The CDR3 DNA reads as TGTGCCAGCAGTCCCGCGGGAGGGGCTGGAAACACCATATATTTT.

The chain is built from TRBV5-1 and TRBJ2-4, with a weak D call TRBD1 (5 bases). V was trimmed by 0 bases and J by 7 bases, leaving 14 bases between them. This CDR3 has 15 residues. Germline-derived CDR1 and CDR2 are SGHRS and YFSETQ. The DNA for the CDR3 is TGCGCCAGCAGCTTGGTCTCGGCAGGGAACAACATTCAGTACTTC. It is translated as CASSLVSAGNNIQYF.

The chain recombines TRBV5-1 with TRBJ1-6, with D possibly matching TRBD1 (6 bases). This CDR3 has 14 amino acids. The germline CDR1 and CDR2 sequences are SGHRS and YFSETQ. Trimming stripped 0 bases from V and 7 bases from J, with 8 bases between. The CDR3: CASSLEQGNSPLHF. The CDR3 nucleotides read TGCGCCAGCAGCTTGGAACAGGGCAATTCACCCCTCCACTTT.

The rearrangement joins TRBV2 to TRBJ2-1, with D possibly TRBD2 on 7 matching bases. The germline CDR1 and CDR2 sequences are SNHLY and FYNNEI. This CDR3 has 15 amino acids. V gave up 2 bases and J gave up 8 bases, with 16 bases separating them. CDR3 residues: CASSELTSRGHEQFF. The CDR3, as DNA: TGTGCCAGCAGTGAACTGACTAGCAGGGGCCATGAGCAGTTCTTC. Variable domain in full (rest from reference TRBV2 and TRBJ2-1): EPEVTQTPSHQVTQMGQEVILRCVPISNHLYFYWYRQILGQKVEFLVSFYNNEISEKSEIFDDQFSVERPDGSNFTLKIRSTKLEDSAMYFCASSELTSRGHEQFFGPGTRLTVL.

The chain carries TRBV9 and TRBJ1-2; 9 positions match TRBD1. V dropped 0 bases and J dropped 5; count of bases not matched to a gene: 8. CDR1 SGDLS and CDR2 YYNGEE come from the germline V gene. There are 16 residues in the CDR3. The CDR3 is CASSVAMGQGIYGYTF. For the CDR3, the DNA is TGTGCCAGCAGCGTAGCAATGGGACAGGGAATTTATGGCTACACCTTC.

Written as DNA, the CDR3 is TGTGCCATTCAACCGGTCATGAACACTGAAGCTTTCTTT. It yields the protein CAIQPVMNTEAFF. The V and J genes are TRBV6-5 and TRBJ1-1; D gene unclear. The CDR3 length is 13 residues. V was cut by 10 bases and J by 0 bases, with 12 bases left in between. CDR1 MNHEY and CDR2 SVGAGI come from the germline V gene.

V usage is TRBV11-2 and J usage is TRBJ2-7, with TRBD1 matching over 7 bases. This CDR3 has 15 amino acids. J lost 1 base, V lost 6 bases, and 9 bases had no gene match. Per the germline V gene, CDR1 is SGHAT and CDR2 is FQNNGV. The CDR3 DNA reads as TGTGCCAGCAGAACGACGACAGGGAGATCCTACGAGCAGTACTTC. Translating it yields CASRTTTGRSYEQYF.

The V and J genes are TRBV25-1 and TRBJ2-2; TRBD2 matches at 7 bases. The CDR3 sequence is 18 residues long. Per the germline V gene, CDR1 is MGHDK and CDR2 is SYGVNS. The junction had 11 bases not matched to a gene; V was cut back by 1 base and J by 3 bases. The CDR3 protein is CASSELEREVRDTGELFF. CDR3 in DNA: TGTGCCAGCAGTGAATTGGAGCGGGAAGTTAGAGACACCGGGGAGCTGTTTTTT.

The chain is built from TRBV13 and TRBJ2-7; 12 bases fit TRBD1. CDR3 length equals 15 residues. CDR1 is PRHDT, CDR2 FYEKMQ, per germline (reference sequence). V gave up 3 bases and J gave up 0 bases; unmatched junction bases: 0. The CDR3 protein is CASSLGQGASYEQYV. DNA of the CDR3: TGTGCCAGCAGCTTGGGACAGGGGGCCTCCTACGAGCAGTACGTC.

J is TRBJ1-1 and V is TRBV25-1; 9 bases map to TRBD1. V lost 4 bases, J lost 0 bases, and 3 bases stayed unmatched. The CDR3 contains 15 residues. CDR1 and CDR2 (germline): MGHDK, SYGVNS. CDR3: CASSGGTGLNTEAFF. For the CDR3, the DNA is TGTGCCAGCAGTGGGGGGACAGGGTTGAACACTGAAGCTTTCTTT.

The rearrangement joins TRBV7-9 to TRBJ1-5, with D unclear. Germline CDR1 is SEHNR and CDR2 is FQNEAQ (reference sequence). V was pared by 1 base and J by 5 bases, with 9 bases between. The CDR3 extends over 14 amino acids. The CDR3 loop is CASSLVGAHQPQHF. The CDR3 bases are TGTGCCAGCAGCTTAGTAGGAGCACATCAGCCCCAGCATTTT. Looking up the rest from reference TRBV7-9 and TRBJ1-5 gives the full variable domain: DTGVSQNPRHKITKRGQNVTFRCDPISEHNRLYWYRQTLGQGPEFLTYFQNEAQLEKSRLLSDRFSAERPKGSFSTLEIQRTEQGDSAMYLCASSLVGAHQPQHFGDGTRLSIL.

J is TRBJ2-4 and V is TRBV5-1; weak D call: TRBD2 (6 bases). V lost 0 bases and J lost 2, with 9 bases in between. The CDR3 runs 15 residues. The germline gives CDR1 SGHRS, CDR2 YFSETQ. The CDR3: CASSLAGGTKNIQYF. CDR3 in DNA: TGCGCCAGCAGCTTGGCCGGGGGAACCAAAAACATTCAGTACTTC.

Only a few counts were recorded for this clone. The CDR3 reads CASSTNHHGQGGNSPLHF. The DNA for the CDR3 is TGTGCCAGCAGTACGAACCACCACGGACAGGGTGGTAATTCACCCCTCCACTTT. This chain connects TRBV28 to TRBJ1-6, with 8 bases lining up with TRBD1. The CDR3 length is 18 residues. CDR1 and CDR2 from the germline V gene are MDHEN and SYDVKM. J was trimmed by 6 bases and V by 5 bases; bases with no gene match: 15.

The rearrangement uses TRBV18 and TRBJ1-6; D is unclear. Germline CDR1 KGHSH, CDR2 LQKENI. Trimming pared 4 bases from V and 4 bases from J, leaving 8 bases between. This CDR3 is built from 14 residues. The DNA for the CDR3 is TGTGCCAGCTCACAGCTAGATTATAATTCACCCCTCCACTTT. Translating gives CASSQLDYNSPLHF.

This clone has more than one count but fewer than ten. One end of the junction does not line up with germline, which may come from a read error. The J gene is TRBJ1-2, the V gene TRBV7-8, with 7 bases aligning to TRBD1. Germline-derived CDR1 and CDR2 are SGHVS and FQNEAQ. CDR3 size: 13 residues. In DNA, the CDR3 is TGTGCCAGCAGCTTAGTGGCAGGGGGATGGGGGTCCTTC. This sequence encodes CASSLVAGGWGSF.

The rearrangement joins TRBV29-1 to TRBJ2-5, with 8 bases fitting TRBD1. This CDR3 has 15 amino acids. Germline loops: CDR1 SQVTM, CDR2 ANQGSEA. J lost 5 bases, V lost 0 bases, and 8 bases had no gene match. CDR3 protein: CSVEDRAGGVETQYF. CDR3 DNA sequence: TGCAGCGTTGAAGATCGGGCAGGGGGCGTCGAGACCCAGTACTTC.

This clone came up a few times. The chain joins TRBV4-3 to TRBJ1-1; 8 nucleotides line up with TRBD1. CDR1 and CDR2 (germline): LGHNA, YSLEER. The ends lost 0 bases at V and 5 bases at J; junction bases unmatched: 5. The CDR3 runs 15 residues. The CDR3, as DNA: TGCGCCAGCAGCCAAGATCAGGGGGCAGAGACTGAAGCTTTCTTT. Protein: CASSQDQGAETEAFF.

The chain combines TRBV7-2 with TRBJ1-2; D is ambiguous. Germline CDR1 reads SGHTA; CDR2 reads FQGNSA. The length of the CDR3 is 14 residues. V dropped 6 bases and J dropped 3 bases, with 14 bases sitting between them. The CDR3 nucleotides read TGTGCCAGCAGACTCGGAGGGTCGGACTATGGCTACACCTTC. This encodes CASRLGGSDYGYTF.

In regard to this clone: The sample has other DNA sequences that encode this CDR3 too. The chain joins TRBV11-3 to TRBJ2-1, with 9 nucleotides matching TRBD1. V trimming: 5 bases; J trimming: 1 base; junction bases outside the gene matches: 3. From germline, CDR1 is SGHNT and CDR2 YENEEA. This CDR3 contains 15 residues. Here the CDR3 DNA reads TGTGCCAGCAGCGAAGACAGGGGGTCCTACAATGAGCAGTTCTTC. Translation: CASSEDRGSYNEQFF.

V usage is TRBV25-1 and J usage is TRBJ2-1; the match to TRBD1 covers 8 bases. The V segment lost 3 bases and the J segment 4 bases; nucleotides outside the gene matches: 8. This CDR3 spans 16 amino acids. Germline V gene lookup returns CDR1 MGHDK and CDR2 SYGVNS. This CDR3 is CASSDSGTGMYNEQFF. Written as DNA, the CDR3 is TGTGCCAGCAGTGACTCCGGGACAGGCATGTACAATGAGCAGTTCTTC. The variable domain in full, completed from reference TRBV25-1 and TRBJ2-1, reads EADIYQTPRYLVIGTGKKITLECSQTMGHDKMYWYQQDPGMELHLIHYSYGVNSTEKGDLSSESTVSRIRTEHFPLTLESARPSHTSQYLCASSDSGTGMYNEQFFGPGTRLTVL.

The chain couples TRBV18 to TRBJ2-5; 8 bases fit TRBD1. Germline trimming cut 6 bases from V and 2 bases from J; bases unmatched to any gene: 8. Germline CDR1 KGHSH, CDR2 LQKENI. This CDR3 comprises 15 residues. The CDR3 sequence is CASSRGRGLQETQYF. Here the CDR3 DNA reads TGTGCCAGCTCCCGGGGCAGGGGGCTTCAAGAGACCCAGTACTTC.

The chain couples TRBV6-5 to TRBJ1-3; TRBD1 aligns across 11 bases. V shed 4 bases and J 4 bases; nucleotides not matched to a gene: 6. Looked up from germline, CDR1 is MNHEY and CDR2 is SVGAGI. The CDR3 is 16 amino acids. As DNA, the CDR3 is TGTGCCAGCAGTTGGAGGGACAGGGGGACGGGAAACACCATATATTTT. Translated: CASSWRDRGTGNTIYF.

In this sample, this clone turned up a few times. The chain joins TRBV7-6 to TRBJ1-1; D uncertain. The CDR3 sequence is 14 residues long. The germline V gene encodes CDR1 SGHVS and CDR2 FNYEAQ. The V and J ends lost 2 bases and 1 base respectively, with 8 bases between them. CDR3 DNA sequence: TGTGCCAGCAGCTTATGGCAGTCGAACACTGAAGCTTTCTTT. Translating it yields CASSLWQSNTEAFF. The full variable domain, its missing parts supplied by reference TRBV7-6 and TRBJ1-1, is GAGVSQSPRYKVTKRGQDVALRCDPISGHVSLYWYRQALGQGPEFLTYFNYEAQQDKSGLPNDRFSAERPEGSISTLTIQRTEQRDSAMYRCASSLWQSNTEAFFGQGTRLTVV.

This clone was seen ten or more times. The rearrangement uses TRBV5-1 and TRBJ2-7; 9 bases agree with TRBD1. The V and J ends lost 2 bases and 3 bases, in that order; junction bases with no gene match: 3. CDR3 length: 14 amino acids. CDR1 and CDR2 from the germline V gene are SGHRS and YFSETQ. CDR3 bases: TGCGCCAGCAGCTTCGGACAGGGGAGCTACGAGCAGTACTTC. It translates to CASSFGQGSYEQYF.

This clone occurred a few times. The chain is built from TRBV12-3 or TRBV12-4 and TRBJ2-7, with 7 bases matching TRBD2. The CDR3 sequence is 13 residues long. V lost 3 bases to trimming and J lost 12 bases; unmatched junction nucleotides: 11. The CDR3 reads CASSFIVQGLMYF. For the CDR3, the DNA is TGTGCCAGCAGTTTTATTGTGCAGGGACTAATGTACTTC.

The chain employs TRBV9 and TRBJ2-2; 9 bases map to TRBD2. V lost 4 bases, J lost 2 bases, and 12 bases stayed unmatched. Looked up from germline, CDR1 is SGDLS and CDR2 is YYNGEE. There are 18 residues in the CDR3. The CDR3 DNA reads TGTGCCAGCAGCCTTCGTGCGGGAGGGAAGTTCAACACCGGGGAGCTGTTTTTT. This sequence encodes CASSLRAGGKFNTGELFF.

The chain is built from TRBV15 and TRBJ2-7, with 8 positions matching TRBD1. This CDR3 has 18 residues. V was clipped by 3 bases and J by 5 bases; unmatched bases: 18. Germline V gives CDR1 LNHNV, CDR2 YYDKDF (reference sequence). In DNA form, the CDR3 reads TGTGCCACCAGCAGTCACAGTGGGGCAGGGGGCTTGTTCGACGAGCAGTACGTC. This codes for CATSSHSGAGGLFDEQYV.

The gene calls are TRBV6-2 or TRBV6-3 and TRBJ2-1; TRBD2 is a possible D gene (5 bases). Germline V gene lookup returns CDR1 MNHEY and CDR2 SVGEGT. V gave up 4 bases and J gave up 8 bases, with 12 bases separating them. CDR3 length: 13 amino acids. The CDR3, as DNA: TGTGCCAGCAGTTCACCCCCTAGCCATGAGCAGTTCTTC. Protein: CASSSPPSHEQFF.

The chain joins TRBV4-1 to TRBJ2-2; 9 bases are a match to TRBD2. J gave up 6 bases and V 1 base, and 9 bases lay outside the gene matches. The V gene's germline CDR1 is MGHRA and CDR2 YSYEKL. There are 17 residues in the CDR3. CDR3 DNA sequence: TGCGCCAGCAGCCAAGGGACGGCGGGGGGGAGCGCCGGGGAGCTGTTTTTT. This sequence encodes CASSQGTAGGSAGELFF.